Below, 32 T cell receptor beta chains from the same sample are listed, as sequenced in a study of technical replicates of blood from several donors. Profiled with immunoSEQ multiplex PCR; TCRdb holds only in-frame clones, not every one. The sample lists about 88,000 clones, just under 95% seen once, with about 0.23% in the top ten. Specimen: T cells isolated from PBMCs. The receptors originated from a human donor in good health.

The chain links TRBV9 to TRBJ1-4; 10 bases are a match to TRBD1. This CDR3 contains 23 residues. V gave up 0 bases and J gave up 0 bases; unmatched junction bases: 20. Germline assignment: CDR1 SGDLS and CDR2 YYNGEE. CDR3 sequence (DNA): TGTGCCAGCAGCGTAGCCACATCTCACGGGACAGGGGACGGATTTACAACTAATGAAAAACTGTTTTTT. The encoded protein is CASSVATSHGTGDGFTTNEKLFF.

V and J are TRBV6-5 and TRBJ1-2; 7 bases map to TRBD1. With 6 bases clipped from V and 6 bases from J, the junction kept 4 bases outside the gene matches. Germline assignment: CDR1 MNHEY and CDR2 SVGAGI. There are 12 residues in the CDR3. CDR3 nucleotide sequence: TGTGCCAGCAGGGGGACAGTGGATGGCTACACCTTC. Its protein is CASRGTVDGYTF.

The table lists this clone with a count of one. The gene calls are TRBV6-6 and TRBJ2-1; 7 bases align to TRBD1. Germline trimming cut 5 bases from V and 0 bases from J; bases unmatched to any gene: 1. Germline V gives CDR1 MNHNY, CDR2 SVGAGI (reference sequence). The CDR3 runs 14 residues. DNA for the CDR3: TGTGCCAGCAGTCACAGGGGCTCCTACAATGAGCAGTTCTTC. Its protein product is CASSHRGSYNEQFF.

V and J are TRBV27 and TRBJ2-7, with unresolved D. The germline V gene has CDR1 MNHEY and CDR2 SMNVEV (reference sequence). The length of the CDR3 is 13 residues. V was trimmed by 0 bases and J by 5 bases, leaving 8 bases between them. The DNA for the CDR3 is TGTGCCAGCAGTTTATCGAGGCACCACGAGCAGTACTTC. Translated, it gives CASSLSRHHEQYF.

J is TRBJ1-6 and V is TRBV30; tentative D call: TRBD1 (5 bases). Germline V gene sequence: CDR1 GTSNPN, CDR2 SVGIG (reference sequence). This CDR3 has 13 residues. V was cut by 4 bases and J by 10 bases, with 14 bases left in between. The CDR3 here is CAWTVGGRSPLHF. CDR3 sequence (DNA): TGTGCCTGGACCGTGGGGGGACGGTCACCCCTCCACTTT.

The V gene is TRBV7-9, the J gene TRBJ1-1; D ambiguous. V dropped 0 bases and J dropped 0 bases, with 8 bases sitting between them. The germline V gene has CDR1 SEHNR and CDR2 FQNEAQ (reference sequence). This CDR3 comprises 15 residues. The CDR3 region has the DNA TGTGCCAGCAGCTTAGCGCTAGGAATGAACACTGAAGCTTTCTTT. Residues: CASSLALGMNTEAFF.

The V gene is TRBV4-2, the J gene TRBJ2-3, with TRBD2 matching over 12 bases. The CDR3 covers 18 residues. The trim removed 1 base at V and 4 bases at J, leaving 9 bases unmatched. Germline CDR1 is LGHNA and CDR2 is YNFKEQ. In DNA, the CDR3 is TGTGCCAGCAGCCAAGGCCGACTAGCGGGAGAATGGGCAGATACGCAGTATTTT. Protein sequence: CASSQGRLAGEWADTQYF.

The CDR3 spells CASSYGRGLEQYF. The CDR3 DNA follows: TGTGCCAGCAGTTACGGTCGGGGTTTGGAGCAGTACTTC. The chain recombines TRBV6-5 with TRBJ2-7, with TRBD2 as a possible D gene (5 bases). CDR1 is MNHEY and CDR2 is SVGAGI in the germline V gene. The V end lost 2 bases, the J end lost 7 bases, and 12 bases lay between the germline ends. This CDR3 has 13 amino acids.

Written as DNA, the CDR3 is TGTGCCAGCAGCACTCCCCCGGGACAAGAGACCCAGTACTTC. Translated, it gives CASSTPPGQETQYF. The gene calls are TRBV7-9 and TRBJ2-5; maybe TRBD2 (5 bases). V shed 5 bases and J shed 2 bases, with 12 bases lying between them. There are 14 residues in the CDR3. Germline V CDR1 and CDR2: SEHNR, FQNEAQ (reference sequence).

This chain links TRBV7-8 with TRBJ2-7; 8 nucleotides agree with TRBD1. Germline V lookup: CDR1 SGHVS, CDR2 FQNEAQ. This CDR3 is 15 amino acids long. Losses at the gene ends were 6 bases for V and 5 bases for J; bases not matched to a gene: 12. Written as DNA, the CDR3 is TGTGCCAGCAGTCCTTTTCGACAGGGGCAAGACGAGCAGTACTTC. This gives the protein CASSPFRQGQDEQYF.

CDR3 in amino acids: CASSLARQRAEAFF. CDR3 nucleotide sequence: TGTGCCAGCAGCTTAGCGCGTCAGCGCGCTGAAGCTTTCTTT. The chain has TRBV7-8 and TRBJ1-1; D not certain. Germline V gene lookup returns CDR1 SGHVS and CDR2 FQNEAQ. Trimming stripped 0 bases from V and 6 bases from J, with 11 bases between. The CDR3 contains 14 residues.

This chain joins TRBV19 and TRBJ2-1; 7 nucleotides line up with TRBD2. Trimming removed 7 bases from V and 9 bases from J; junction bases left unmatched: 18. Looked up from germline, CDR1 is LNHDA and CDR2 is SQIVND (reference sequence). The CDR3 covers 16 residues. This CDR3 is CASTPGRGGISGEQFF. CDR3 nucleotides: TGTGCCAGTACCCCGGGGCGGGGAGGGATTTCGGGTGAGCAGTTCTTC.

In nucleotides, the CDR3 is TGTGCCAGCACCCGGACTAGCGGGAGTGGGAATGAGCAGTTCTTC. Its protein is CASTRTSGSGNEQFF. The chain is built from TRBV6-1 and TRBJ2-1; 13 bases align to TRBD2. V dropped 7 bases and J dropped 7; count of bases not matched to a gene: 7. From germline, CDR1 is MNHNS and CDR2 SASEGT. The CDR3 has 15 amino acids.

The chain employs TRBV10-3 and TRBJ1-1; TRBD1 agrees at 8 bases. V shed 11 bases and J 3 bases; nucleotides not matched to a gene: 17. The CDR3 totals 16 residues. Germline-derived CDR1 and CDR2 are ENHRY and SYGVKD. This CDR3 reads CAASPRTGLSDTEAFF. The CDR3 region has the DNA TGTGCCGCCTCCCCTCGGACAGGGCTGAGCGACACTGAAGCTTTCTTT.

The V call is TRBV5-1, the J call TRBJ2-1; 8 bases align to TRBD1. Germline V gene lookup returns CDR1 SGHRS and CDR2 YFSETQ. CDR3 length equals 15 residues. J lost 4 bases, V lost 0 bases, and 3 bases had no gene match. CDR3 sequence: CASSLGTGPYNEQFF. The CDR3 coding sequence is TGCGCCAGCAGCTTGGGGACAGGGCCATACAATGAGCAGTTCTTC.

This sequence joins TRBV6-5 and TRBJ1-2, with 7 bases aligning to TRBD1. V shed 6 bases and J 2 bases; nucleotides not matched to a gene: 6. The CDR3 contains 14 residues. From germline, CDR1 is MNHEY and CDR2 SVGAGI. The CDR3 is CASSPRDSNYGYTF. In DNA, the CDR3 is TGTGCCAGCAGCCCCCGGGACAGCAACTATGGCTACACCTTC.

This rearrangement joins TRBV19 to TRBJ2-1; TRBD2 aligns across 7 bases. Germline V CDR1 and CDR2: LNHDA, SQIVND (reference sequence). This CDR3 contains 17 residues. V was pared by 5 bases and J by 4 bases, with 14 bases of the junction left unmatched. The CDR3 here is CASSPSTSKRGYNEQFF. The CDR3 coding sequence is TGTGCCAGTAGTCCTTCGACTAGCAAAAGGGGATACAATGAGCAGTTCTTC.

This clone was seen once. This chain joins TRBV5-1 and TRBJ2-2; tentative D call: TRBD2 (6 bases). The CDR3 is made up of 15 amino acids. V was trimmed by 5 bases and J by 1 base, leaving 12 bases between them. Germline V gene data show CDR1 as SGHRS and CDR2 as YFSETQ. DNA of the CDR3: TGCGCCAGCAGTCTCGGCGGGGTGAACACCGGGGAGCTGTTTTTT. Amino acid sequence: CASSLGGVNTGELFF.

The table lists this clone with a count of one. The CDR3 coding sequence is TGTGCCAGCAGTTCCGACAACAGCAATCAGCCCCAGCATTTT. Protein product: CASSSDNSNQPQHF. V is TRBV6-5 and J is TRBJ1-5; D not resolved. In germline, CDR1 is MNHEY, CDR2 SVGAGI. The ends were cut back, 4 bases at V and 1 base at J, with 8 bases in the middle. The CDR3 spans 14 residues.

The CDR3 here is CASSYLSGRADTQYF. CDR3 nucleotides: TGTGCCAGCAGTTACCTTAGCGGGAGGGCAGATACGCAGTATTTT. The V call is TRBV6-5, the J call TRBJ2-3, with TRBD2 identical over 11 bases. The CDR3 runs 15 residues. CDR1 is MNHEY, CDR2 SVGAGI, per germline. The trim removed 2 bases at V and 4 bases at J, leaving 2 bases unmatched.

The CDR3 protein is CASSKSRGPEEKLFF. CDR3 nucleotide sequence: TGTGCCAGCAGCAAAAGCCGGGGTCCCGAGGAAAAACTGTTTTTT. This chain connects TRBV7-9 to TRBJ1-4, with no clear D. Trimming removed 5 bases from V and 8 bases from J, with 18 bases in between. The CDR3 contains 15 residues. Per the germline V gene, CDR1 is SEHNR and CDR2 is FQNEAQ (reference sequence).

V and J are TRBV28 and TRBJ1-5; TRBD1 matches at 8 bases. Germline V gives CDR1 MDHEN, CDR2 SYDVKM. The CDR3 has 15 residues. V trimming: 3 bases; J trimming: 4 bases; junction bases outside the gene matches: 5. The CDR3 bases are TGTGCCAGCAGTTTCGGGGGGACAGGAAATCAGCCCCAGCATTTT. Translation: CASSFGGTGNQPQHF. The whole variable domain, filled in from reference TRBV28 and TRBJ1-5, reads DVKVTQSSRYLVKRTGEKVFLECVQDMDHENMFWYRQDPGLGLRLIYFSYDVKMKEKGDIPEGYSVSREKKERFSLILESASTNQTSMYLCASSFGGTGNQPQHFGDGTRLSIL.

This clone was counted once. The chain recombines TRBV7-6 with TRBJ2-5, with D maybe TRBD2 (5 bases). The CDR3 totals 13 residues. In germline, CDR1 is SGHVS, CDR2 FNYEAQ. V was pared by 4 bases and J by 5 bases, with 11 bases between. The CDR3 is CASSSHRGETQYF. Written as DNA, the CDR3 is TGTGCCAGCAGCTCTCACCGAGGGGAGACCCAGTACTTC.

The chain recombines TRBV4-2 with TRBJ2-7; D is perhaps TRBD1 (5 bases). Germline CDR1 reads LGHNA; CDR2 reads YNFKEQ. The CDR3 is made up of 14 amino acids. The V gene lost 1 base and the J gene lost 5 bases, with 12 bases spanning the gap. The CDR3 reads CASSQGDEGDEQYF. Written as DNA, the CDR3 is TGTGCCAGCAGCCAAGGGGATGAAGGGGACGAGCAGTACTTC.

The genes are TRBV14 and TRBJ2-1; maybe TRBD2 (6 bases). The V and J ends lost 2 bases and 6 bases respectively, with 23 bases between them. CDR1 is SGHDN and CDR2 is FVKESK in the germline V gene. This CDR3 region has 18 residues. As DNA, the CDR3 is TGTGCCAGCAGCCAAAGCCGTGGCGGGACTGGAACCATCAATGAGCAGTTCTTC. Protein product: CASSQSRGGTGTINEQFF.

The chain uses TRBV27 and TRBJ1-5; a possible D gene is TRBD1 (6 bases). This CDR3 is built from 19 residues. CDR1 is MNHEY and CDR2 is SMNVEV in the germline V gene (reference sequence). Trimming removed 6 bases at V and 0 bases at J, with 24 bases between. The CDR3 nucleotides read TGTGCCAGCAGCCCGAGGCCGCAGACAGGAGACGATAGCAATCAGCCCCAGCATTTT. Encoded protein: CASSPRPQTGDDSNQPQHF.

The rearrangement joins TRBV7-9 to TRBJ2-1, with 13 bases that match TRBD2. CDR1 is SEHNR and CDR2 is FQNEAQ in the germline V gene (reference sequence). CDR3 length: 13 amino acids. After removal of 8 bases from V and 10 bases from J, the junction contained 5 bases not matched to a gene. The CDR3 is CASDSGLAGEQFF. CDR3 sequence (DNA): TGTGCCAGCGACTCGGGACTAGCGGGAGAGCAGTTCTTC.

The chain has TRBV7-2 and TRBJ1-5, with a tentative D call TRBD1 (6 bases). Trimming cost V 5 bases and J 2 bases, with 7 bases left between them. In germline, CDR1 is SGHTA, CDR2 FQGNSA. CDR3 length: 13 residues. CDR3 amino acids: CASSRQGNQPQHF. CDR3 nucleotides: TGTGCCAGCAGCCGACAGGGCAATCAGCCCCAGCATTTT.

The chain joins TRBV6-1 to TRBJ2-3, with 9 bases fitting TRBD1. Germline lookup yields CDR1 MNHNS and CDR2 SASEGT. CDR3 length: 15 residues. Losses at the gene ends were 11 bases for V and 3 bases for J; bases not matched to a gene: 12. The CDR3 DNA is TGTGCCGCTCAAACAGGGGGCGAGGCAACAGATACGCAGTATTTT. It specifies CAAQTGGEATDTQYF.

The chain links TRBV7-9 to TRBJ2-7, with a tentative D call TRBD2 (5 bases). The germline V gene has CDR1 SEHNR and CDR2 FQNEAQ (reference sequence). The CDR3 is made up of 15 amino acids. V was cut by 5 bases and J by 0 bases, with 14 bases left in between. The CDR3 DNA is TGTGCCAGCAGCCCGGACTGGAAGAGCTCCTACGAGCAGTACTTC. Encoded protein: CASSPDWKSSYEQYF.

The CDR3 DNA reads as TGCGCCAGCAGCCACGATGTTTTAGGACAGGGCCGCCTCTACGAGCAGTACTTC. Amino acids: CASSHDVLGQGRLYEQYF. The chain is built from TRBV4-1 and TRBJ2-7; 8 bases agree with TRBD1. The CDR3 covers 18 residues. The germline V gene encodes CDR1 MGHRA and CDR2 YSYEKL. With 3 bases clipped from V and 3 bases from J, the junction kept 16 bases outside the gene matches.

The CDR3 region is CASSYLGRNTEAFF. The CDR3 nucleotides are TGTGCCAGCAGTTATCTAGGGAGGAACACTGAAGCTTTCTTT. This rearrangement joins TRBV6-5 to TRBJ1-1; D ambiguous. V dropped 3 bases and J dropped 1 base, with 9 bases sitting between them. The CDR3 totals 14 residues. CDR1 MNHEY and CDR2 SVGAGI come from the germline V gene.